The 16 T cell receptor beta chains listed next were all sequenced from one sample in a study of cytomegalovirus exposure and HLA in healthy donors. Vbeta (60) and Jbeta (13) primers were used in the PCR. Assay used: immunoSEQ multiplex PCR; TCRdb lists only in-frame clones, some missing. Here the sample spans about 100,000 clones, 78% being singletons. Sequencing input: PBMCs. The receptors derive from a woman between 55 and 75 years old in good health and CMV-seronegative.

The genes are TRBV7-9 and TRBJ2-1, with 9 positions matching TRBD2. Per the germline V gene, CDR1 is SEHNR and CDR2 is FQNEAQ (reference sequence). The CDR3 is made up of 15 amino acids. The J segment lost 15 bases and the V segment lost 8 bases, leaving 20 bases of the junction unmatched. The CDR3 coding sequence is TGTGCCAGCGCCTTAGGCGCGTCGAGCGGGGGGCCGGGGTTCTTC. This translates into CASALGASSGGPGFF.

This clone was recorded only once. The chain recombines TRBV6-4 with TRBJ2-1; 13 bases are a match to TRBD2. CDR1 and CDR2 from the germline V gene are MRHNA and SNTAGT. Trimming removed 2 bases from V and 7 bases from J; junction bases left unmatched: 14. This CDR3 spans 19 amino acids. CDR3 loop: CASSDGPAGLAGVKNEQFF. The CDR3 bases are TGTGCCAGCAGTGACGGCCCTGCTGGACTAGCGGGAGTTAAGAATGAGCAGTTCTTC.

V is TRBV2 and J is TRBJ2-5; the D is unclear. CDR1 and CDR2 from the germline V gene are SNHLY and FYNNEI. The CDR3 length is 13 residues. V lost 3 bases and J 2 bases, leaving 7 bases between the germline ends. The CDR3 DNA is TGTGCCAGCAGTGAGGGCAGTCAAGAGACCCAGTACTTC. Its protein product is CASSEGSQETQYF.

This clone turned up a few times. The chain links TRBV19 to TRBJ1-1; D is undetermined. Germline V gives CDR1 LNHDA, CDR2 SQIVND (reference sequence). V dropped 3 bases and J dropped 0 bases, with 14 bases sitting between them. The CDR3 contains 16 residues. Here the CDR3 reads CASSISDGRMNTEAFF. The CDR3 DNA follows: TGTGCCAGTAGTATCTCGGATGGGAGAATGAACACTGAAGCTTTCTTT.

This rearrangement joins TRBV4-3 to TRBJ2-7, with D perhaps matching TRBD2 (6 bases). V lost 0 bases, J lost 3 bases, and 15 bases lay in between. Germline V gene data show CDR1 as LGHNA and CDR2 as YSLEER. The CDR3 is 16 amino acids. The CDR3 loop is CASSQDLGGKGYEQYF. In DNA, the CDR3 is TGCGCCAGCAGCCAAGATTTGGGGGGTAAGGGCTACGAGCAGTACTTC.

This clone turned up a few times. This chain connects TRBV27 to TRBJ1-5; D gene unclear. The CDR3 sequence is 12 residues long. V dropped 3 bases and J dropped 5 bases, with 5 bases sitting between them. CDR1 MNHEY and CDR2 SMNVEV come from the germline V gene (reference sequence). Here the CDR3 DNA reads TGTGCCAGCAGTTTCGGGGATCAGCCCCAGCATTTT. Translating gives CASSFGDQPQHF.

This sequence joins TRBV6-6 and TRBJ2-3; D is possibly TRBD2 (5 bases). This CDR3 is built from 13 residues. V lost 5 bases and J 2 bases, leaving 8 bases between the germline ends. Germline V gene lookup returns CDR1 MNHNY and CDR2 SVGAGI (reference sequence). CDR3 sequence reads: CASSPGNTDTQYF. CDR3 coding DNA: TGTGCCAGCAGTCCCGGGAACACAGATACGCAGTATTTT.

The V call is TRBV6-6, the J call TRBJ2-5; 9 bases line up with TRBD2. Unmatched junction bases numbered 7, after V lost 2 bases and J lost 3 bases. Germline assignment: CDR1 MNHNY and CDR2 SVGAGI (reference sequence). This CDR3 contains 16 residues. In nucleotides, the CDR3 is TGTGCCAGCAGTTACGATCTAGCGGGAAAAGAAGAGACCCAGTACTTC. This encodes CASSYDLAGKEETQYF.

The J gene is TRBJ2-7, the V gene TRBV5-1; D perhaps matches TRBD1 (6 bases). Between the trimmed V and J ends, which lost 1 base and 3 bases, there was a span of 17 bases. This CDR3 contains 16 residues. CDR1 is SGHRS and CDR2 is YFSETQ in the germline V gene. The CDR3 loop is CASSLSRGDNYYEQYF. CDR3 bases: TGCGCCAGCAGCTTGTCGCGTGGGGACAACTACTACGAGCAGTACTTC.

The V and J genes are TRBV14 and TRBJ2-6; the match to TRBD2 covers 9 bases. The CDR3 has 18 amino acids. CDR1 is SGHDN and CDR2 is FVKESK in the germline V gene. The V gene end was trimmed by 4 bases and the J gene end by 2 bases; junction bases not matched to a gene: 9. CDR3 bases: TGTGCCAGCAGCCCGTTCCCCGGGACTAGCACTGGGGCCAACGTCCTGACTTTC. Translated: CASSPFPGTSTGANVLTF.

As for this clone: This specimen includes other DNA sequences encoding the same CDR3. The gene calls are TRBV6-5 and TRBJ2-7; 10 bases are shared with TRBD1. The ends lost 2 bases at V and 4 bases at J; junction bases unmatched: 2. Germline loops: CDR1 MNHEY, CDR2 SVGAGI. This CDR3 is 14 amino acids long. CDR3 bases: TGTGCCAGCAGTTACAGGGGACAGGGGTACGAGCAGTACTTC. This gives the protein CASSYRGQGYEQYF.

A few counts support this clone. The chain recombines TRBV15 with TRBJ2-7, with 8 bases aligning to TRBD2. Germline CDR1 is LNHNV and CDR2 is YYDKDF (reference sequence). The CDR3 is made up of 18 amino acids. After removal of 6 bases from V and 0 bases from J, the junction contained 16 bases not matched to a gene. As DNA, the CDR3 is TGTGCCACCAGATCTCGCGTCCAGCGGGGGCCTTACTCCTACGAGCAGTACTTC. Its translation is CATRSRVQRGPYSYEQYF. Supplemented by reference TRBV15 and TRBJ2-7, the full variable domain reads DAMVIQNPRYQVTQFGKPVTLSCSQTLNHNVMYWYQQKSSQAPKLLFHYYDKDFNNEADTPDNFQSRRPNTSFCFLDIRSPGLGDTAMYLCATRSRVQRGPYSYEQYFGPGTRLTVT.

The chain combines TRBV6-6 with TRBJ1-1; D may be TRBD1 (5 bases). V gave up 9 bases and J gave up 2 bases, with 13 bases separating them. The CDR3 runs to 13 residues. Germline CDR1 MNHNY, CDR2 SVGAGI (reference sequence). The CDR3 protein is CASDSDSNTEAFF. The DNA of the CDR3 is TGTGCCAGTGATTCCGACAGCAACACTGAAGCTTTCTTT.

This chain uses TRBV5-1 with TRBJ2-1, with TRBD2 matching over 9 bases. Looked up from germline, CDR1 is SGHRS and CDR2 is YFSETQ. V dropped 6 bases and J dropped 8; count of bases not matched to a gene: 12. This CDR3 region has 15 residues. The CDR3 sequence: CASKLLASGIHEQFF. The CDR3 coding sequence is TGCGCCAGCAAGCTATTGGCTAGCGGGATCCATGAGCAGTTCTTC.

The chain employs TRBV5-1 and TRBJ2-6; the match to TRBD2 covers 9 bases. The V segment lost 0 bases and the J segment 4 bases; nucleotides outside the gene matches: 5. This CDR3 comprises 17 residues. Germline-derived CDR1 and CDR2 are SGHRS and YFSETQ. CDR3 sequence reads: CASSLERGAGGANVLTF. CDR3 bases: TGCGCCAGCAGCTTGGAGCGGGGGGCGGGGGGGGCCAACGTCCTGACTTTC. Using reference TRBV5-1 and TRBJ2-6 for the parts outside the CDR3, the full variable domain is KAGVTQTPRYLIKTRGQQVTLSCSPISGHRSVSWYQQTPGQGLQFLFEYFSETQRNKGNFPGRFSGRQFSNSRSEMNVSTLELGDSALYLCASSLERGAGGANVLTFGAGSRLTVL.

V gene TRBV9 combines with J gene TRBJ1-2; 7 nucleotides line up with TRBD1. This CDR3 has 13 amino acids. CDR1 is SGDLS, CDR2 YYNGEE, per germline. V gave up 3 bases and J gave up 8 bases; unmatched junction bases: 7. CDR3 nucleotide sequence: TGTGCCAGCAGCGCCACAGGGGTGGGGGGCTACACCTTC. Translation: CASSATGVGGYTF.